The 29 T cell receptor beta chains below come from one sample, sequenced in a study of OX40 agonist ivuxolimab in advanced cancers. TCRdb's table, derived via immunoSEQ multiplex PCR, lists solely in-frame clones and lacks some. The sample holds about 28,000 clones, approximately 90% seen once. The input for sequencing was CD4+ or CD8+ T cells sorted from blood, taken in a trial of the OX40 agonist ivuxolimab. These receptors were collected from an adult with an advanced solid tumor such as melanoma, head and neck, liver or kidney cancer.

The rearrangement uses TRBV29-1 and TRBJ1-1; D perhaps matches TRBD1 (5 bases). With 7 bases removed from V and 0 bases from J, the gap between germline ends came to 12 bases. This CDR3 is 13 amino acids long. Germline CDR1 is SQVTM and CDR2 is ANQGSEA. As DNA, the CDR3 is TGCAGCGCCCTCGGGGGGATGAACACTGAAGCTTTCTTT. It codes for CSALGGMNTEAFF. The variable domain in full, with the rest retrieved from reference TRBV29-1 and TRBJ1-1, is SAVISQKPSRDICQRGTSLTIQCQVDSQVTMMFWYRQQPGQSLTLIATANQGSEATYESGFVIDKFPISRPNLTFSTLTVSNMSPEDSSIYLCSALGGMNTEAFFGQGTRLTVV.

This rearrangement joins TRBV4-2 to TRBJ2-7, with 12 nucleotides matching TRBD2. The CDR3 runs to 16 residues. The V and J ends lost 0 bases and 4 bases, in that order; junction bases with no gene match: 4. Germline assignment: CDR1 LGHNA and CDR2 YNFKEQ. CDR3 in amino acids: CASSQESSGRGYEQYF. In nucleotides, the CDR3 is TGTGCCAGCAGCCAAGAGTCTAGCGGGAGGGGGTACGAGCAGTACTTC.

The V call is TRBV5-1, the J call TRBJ2-7; 7 bases map to TRBD2. Germline-derived CDR1 and CDR2 are SGHRS and YFSETQ. V was pared by 3 bases and J by 2 bases, with 14 bases of the junction left unmatched. The CDR3 has 17 residues. The CDR3 DNA sequence: TGCGCCAGCAGCTCCGATCTAGCGGACCGAACTGCCTACGAGCAGTACTTC. Translated, it gives CASSSDLADRTAYEQYF.

This chain links TRBV29-1 with TRBJ1-4; D may be TRBD1 (5 bases). Germline V gene lookup returns CDR1 SQVTM and CDR2 ANQGSEA. V was pared by 0 bases and J by 8 bases, with 13 bases between. The CDR3 has 14 amino acids. Written as DNA, the CDR3 is TGCAGCGTTGAAGATGGGGGGGACGGGGAAAAACTGTTTTTT. Encoded protein: CSVEDGGDGEKLFF.

This chain uses TRBV5-4 with TRBJ2-7, with TRBD2 matching over 10 bases. This CDR3 is built from 17 residues. CDR1 is SGHNT, CDR2 YYREEE, per germline (reference sequence). V lost 6 bases and J lost 2; bases outside the gene matches: 14. CDR3 sequence (DNA): TGTGCCAGCACCTCGCGCGATGGCCTAGCGGGGGCCTACGAGCAGTACTTC. Amino acid sequence: CASTSRDGLAGAYEQYF.

The rearrangement links TRBV29-1 to TRBJ2-1; 9 bases map to TRBD2. Trimming at V came to 3 bases and at J to 3 bases, leaving 9 bases not matched to a gene. The V gene's germline CDR1 is SQVTM and CDR2 ANQGSEA. CDR3 length: 16 amino acids. The CDR3 region has the DNA TGCAGCGTTGACAGTCCTAGCGGGATCCTCTACAATGAGCAGTTCTTC. It yields the protein CSVDSPSGILYNEQFF.

This clone was seen a single time. Here the CDR3 reads CASSLYLGGMNEQFF. CDR3 DNA: TGTGCCAGCAGCTTATATTTAGGAGGTATGAATGAGCAGTTCTTC. This sequence joins TRBV7-9 and TRBJ2-1; maybe TRBD2 (5 bases). Per the germline V gene, CDR1 is SEHNR and CDR2 is FQNEAQ (reference sequence). V lost 2 bases, J lost 7 bases, and 15 bases lay in between. This CDR3 is 15 amino acids long. Looking up the rest from reference TRBV7-9 and TRBJ2-1 gives the full variable domain: DTGVSQNPRHKITKRGQNVTFRCDPISEHNRLYWYRQTLGQGPEFLTYFQNEAQLEKSRLLSDRFSAERPKGSFSTLEIQRTEQGDSAMYLCASSLYLGGMNEQFFGPGTRLTVL.

The chain links TRBV6-6 to TRBJ2-7; D not certain. With 0 bases removed from V and 7 bases from J, the gap between germline ends came to 10 bases. The CDR3 sequence is 13 residues long. Germline V CDR1 and CDR2: MNHNY, SVGAGI (reference sequence). The chain's CDR3 is CASSYSAWEEQYF. The CDR3 DNA sequence: TGTGCCAGCAGTTACTCCGCGTGGGAAGAGCAGTACTTC.

As DNA, the CDR3 is TGTGCCAGCAGCCCCCCCATCAATGAGCAGTTCTTC. Protein product: CASSPPINEQFF. The V and J genes are TRBV28 and TRBJ2-1; D not resolved. V lost 6 bases and J lost 6, with 9 bases in between. Germline V gene data show CDR1 as MDHEN and CDR2 as SYDVKM. This CDR3 region has 12 residues.

By share, this clone counts as medium-sized. This rearrangement joins TRBV30 to TRBJ1-2; TRBD1 aligns across 7 bases. This CDR3 region has 15 residues. Trimming removed 0 bases from V and 4 bases from J; junction bases left unmatched: 8. CDR1 is GTSNPN and CDR2 is SVGIG in the germline V gene (reference sequence). Here the CDR3 reads CAWSVKGAYGYGYTF. The CDR3 nucleotides read TGTGCCTGGAGTGTTAAGGGGGCATACGGCTATGGCTACACCTTC.

The chain combines TRBV27 with TRBJ1-1, with TRBD1 as a possible D gene (6 bases). Germline V gives CDR1 MNHEY, CDR2 SMNVEV (reference sequence). This CDR3 has 15 residues. The V and J ends lost 2 bases and 2 bases respectively, with 12 bases between them. The CDR3 loop reads CASSLRAGANTEAFF. The CDR3, as DNA: TGTGCCAGCAGTTTAAGGGCGGGGGCTAACACTGAAGCTTTCTTT.

This chain links TRBV6-5 with TRBJ1-2; TRBD1 might be the D (5 bases). Trimming took off 0 bases at V and 4 bases at J, with 12 bases between the two ends. CDR1 is MNHEY and CDR2 is SVGAGI in the germline V gene. This CDR3 region has 15 residues. Here the CDR3 reads CASSYSGLGSYGYTF. DNA for the CDR3: TGTGCCAGCAGTTACTCGGGACTAGGGAGCTATGGCTACACCTTC.

This rearrangement joins TRBV4-1 to TRBJ2-2; 12 bases are shared with TRBD2. J lost 6 bases, V lost 0 bases, and 14 bases had no gene match. The CDR3 runs to 20 residues. The germline V gene has CDR1 MGHRA and CDR2 YSYEKL. The CDR3 sequence is CASSQEKSSLAGGYAGELFF. CDR3 nucleotides: TGCGCCAGCAGCCAAGAAAAATCCTCACTAGCGGGAGGTTACGCCGGGGAGCTGTTTTTT.

The chain employs TRBV19 and TRBJ2-7; 8 nucleotides align to TRBD2. V was pared by 6 bases and J by 5 bases, with 18 bases of the junction left unmatched. Germline CDR1 is LNHDA and CDR2 is SQIVND (reference sequence). The CDR3 sequence is 17 residues long. The DNA for the CDR3 is TGTGCCAGTAGCAACCCCCCCTTTAGCGGGGCAAGCAACGAGCAGTACTTC. Translating it yields CASSNPPFSGASNEQYF.

The V call is TRBV4-3, the J call TRBJ2-7, with D perhaps being TRBD1 or TRBD2 (5 bases each). Germline V lookup: CDR1 LGHNA, CDR2 YSLEER. Between the trimmed V and J ends, which lost 0 bases and 0 bases, there was a span of 12 bases. This CDR3 has 16 residues. The CDR3 bases are TGCGCCAGCAGCCAAGACTGGGCAGGGAGCTCCTACGAGCAGTACTTC. This translates into CASSQDWAGSSYEQYF.

The chain is built from TRBV25-1 and TRBJ1-6; D is ambiguous. This CDR3 spans 18 amino acids. CDR1 MGHDK and CDR2 SYGVNS come from the germline V gene. V lost 3 bases and J 7 bases, leaving 22 bases between the germline ends. The CDR3 here is CASSDASSYFGGNSPLHF. In nucleotides, the CDR3 is TGTGCCAGCAGTGACGCCAGTTCTTACTTCGGAGGGAATTCACCCCTCCACTTT. Supplemented by reference TRBV25-1 and TRBJ1-6, the full variable domain reads EADIYQTPRYLVIGTGKKITLECSQTMGHDKMYWYQQDPGMELHLIHYSYGVNSTEKGDLSSESTVSRIRTEHFPLTLESARPSHTSQYLCASSDASSYFGGNSPLHFGNGTRLTVT.

V is TRBV29-1 and J is TRBJ2-1; TRBD1 aligns across 7 bases. The J segment lost 3 bases and the V segment lost 7 bases, leaving 3 bases of the junction unmatched. This CDR3 spans 12 amino acids. From germline, CDR1 is SQVTM and CDR2 ANQGSEA. This CDR3 reads CSGAGGYNEQFF. In DNA form, the CDR3 reads TGCAGCGGAGCAGGGGGCTACAATGAGCAGTTCTTC.

The chain combines TRBV5-1 with TRBJ2-1; D is unclear. Germline CDR1 reads SGHRS; CDR2 reads YFSETQ. This CDR3 comprises 16 residues. V lost 0 bases and J 3 bases, leaving 13 bases between the germline ends. The CDR3 sequence is CASSLGYSVSYNEQFF. CDR3 coding DNA: TGCGCCAGCAGCTTGGGATATAGTGTTAGCTACAATGAGCAGTTCTTC.

The V call is TRBV27, the J call TRBJ2-5; D perhaps matches TRBD2 (6 bases). Trimming removed 2 bases from V and 2 bases from J, with 24 bases in between. Per the germline V gene, CDR1 is MNHEY and CDR2 is SMNVEV (reference sequence). CDR3 length equals 19 residues. CDR3 sequence (DNA): TGTGCCAGCAGTTTAACCTGGGGGTCGGGGCTAGCGTTACAAGAGACCCAGTACTTC. It encodes CASSLTWGSGLALQETQYF.

The chain links TRBV27 to TRBJ2-5; 11 nucleotides agree with TRBD1. The CDR3 has 15 residues. V trimming: 8 bases; J trimming: 4 bases; junction bases outside the gene matches: 9. Germline V gene data show CDR1 as MNHEY and CDR2 as SMNVEV (reference sequence). This CDR3 reads CASSAGQGAPETQYF. CDR3 in DNA: TGTGCCAGCTCCGCCGGACAGGGGGCCCCAGAGACCCAGTACTTC.

The chain couples TRBV11-3 to TRBJ2-7, with D unclear. CDR1 and CDR2 from the germline V gene are SGHNT and YENEEA. Trimming removed 6 bases at V and 2 bases at J, with 11 bases between. This CDR3 comprises 13 residues. Here the CDR3 reads CASSGGMAYEQYF. The CDR3 nucleotides are TGTGCCAGCAGTGGTGGGATGGCCTACGAGCAGTACTTC.

This clone was seen more than once but under ten times. The V and J genes are TRBV7-6 and TRBJ2-1; D remains unclear. Trimming pared 11 bases from V and 6 bases from J, leaving 11 bases between. This CDR3 spans 11 amino acids. The germline gives CDR1 SGHVS, CDR2 FNYEAQ. CDR3 amino acids: CAHMSGNEQFF. The CDR3 DNA sequence: TGTGCCCACATGTCGGGCAATGAGCAGTTCTTC.

The CDR3 loop is CARGRGLGRFGETQYF. The CDR3 DNA follows: TGTGCCAGGGGACGGGGATTGGGCAGGTTCGGTGAGACCCAGTACTTC. The chain uses TRBV9 and TRBJ2-5, with D tentatively TRBD1 or TRBD2 (5 bases each). CDR3 length equals 16 residues. Germline values: CDR1 SGDLS, CDR2 YYNGEE. V dropped 8 bases and J dropped 5 bases, with 25 bases sitting between them.

The chain links TRBV27 to TRBJ1-4; 7 bases fit TRBD1. V was clipped by 5 bases and J by 7 bases; unmatched bases: 10. This CDR3 has 15 residues. Germline assignment: CDR1 MNHEY and CDR2 SMNVEV (reference sequence). The CDR3 nucleotides are TGTGCCAGCAGTCCCAGACAGGGACGATCTGAAAAACTGTTTTTT. It encodes CASSPRQGRSEKLFF. Full variable domain (outside the CDR3, taken from reference TRBV27 and TRBJ1-4): EAQVTQNPRYLITVTGKKLTVTCSQNMNHEYMSWYRQDPGLGLRQIYYSMNVEVTDKGDVPEGYKVSRKEKRNFPLILESPSPNQTSLYFCASSPRQGRSEKLFFGSGTQLSVL.

The chain couples TRBV11-2 to TRBJ2-1, with 12 bases matching TRBD2. The CDR3 runs 15 residues. Germline CDR1 is SGHAT and CDR2 is FQNNGV. The junction had 3 bases not matched to a gene; V was cut back by 2 bases and J by 7 bases. The DNA of the CDR3 is TGTGCCAGCAGCTTACTAGCGGGAGGGGGTAATGAGCAGTTCTTC. As protein: CASSLLAGGGNEQFF. Combining the CDR3 with reference TRBV11-2 and TRBJ2-1 gives the whole variable domain EAGVAQSPRYKIIEKRQSVAFWCNPISGHATLYWYQQILGQGPKLLIQFQNNGVVDDSQLPKDRFSAERLKGVDSTLKIQPAKLEDSAVYLCASSLLAGGGNEQFFGPGTRLTVL.

The chain joins TRBV7-7 to TRBJ2-5; D is unresolved. V lost 5 bases and J 4 bases, leaving 8 bases between the germline ends. Looked up from germline, CDR1 is SSHAT and CDR2 is FNYEAQ (reference sequence). The CDR3 is made up of 12 amino acids. The chain's CDR3 is CASSPPGETQYF. Here the CDR3 DNA reads TGTGCCAGCAGCCCCCCGGGAGAGACCCAGTACTTC.

This chain uses TRBV27 with TRBJ2-1; 10 positions agree with TRBD2. V dropped 2 bases and J dropped 4; count of bases not matched to a gene: 2. Germline CDR1 reads MNHEY; CDR2 reads SMNVEV (reference sequence). The CDR3 spans 15 residues. The CDR3: CASSLAAGGYNEQFF. The CDR3 DNA reads as TGTGCCAGCAGTTTAGCAGCGGGAGGGTACAATGAGCAGTTCTTC.

J is TRBJ1-1 and V is TRBV4-1, with 7 bases aligning to TRBD1. Germline V gives CDR1 MGHRA, CDR2 YSYEKL. CDR3 length equals 16 residues. V lost 1 base, J lost 7 bases, and 12 bases stayed unmatched. CDR3 coding DNA: TGCGCCAGCAGCCAAGTTCGACAGGGCACCTCCTATGAAGCTTTCTTT. Translated: CASSQVRQGTSYEAFF.

This chain links TRBV30 with TRBJ2-2, with D tentatively TRBD2 (5 bases). CDR3 length equals 14 residues. Per germline, CDR1 GTSNPN and CDR2 SVGIG (reference sequence). The V end lost 5 bases, the J end lost 0 bases, and 10 bases lay between the germline ends. The CDR3 nucleotides are TGTGCCTGGTTACTAGAGTCGAACACCGGGGAGCTGTTTTTT. It specifies CAWLLESNTGELFF. Variable domain in full (rest from reference TRBV30 and TRBJ2-2): SQTIHQWPATLVQPVGSPLSLECTVEGTSNPNLYWYRQAAGRGLQLLFYSVGIGQISSEVPQNLSASRPQDRQFILSSKKLLLSDSGFYLCAWLLESNTGELFFGEGSRLTVL.